Below are 9 T cell receptor beta chains sequenced from a single sample in a study of cytomegalovirus exposure and HLA in healthy donors. PCR amplification relied on 60 Vbeta primers (plus 13 Jbeta primers). Clones were sequenced by immunoSEQ multiplex PCR, and TCRdb holds only the in-frame ones, with some missing. The sample has over 100,000 clones, about 80% seen once. The material sequenced was PBMCs. All receptors derive from a human donor in good health.

The chain combines TRBV6-1 with TRBJ1-2; weak D call: TRBD1 (5 bases). The CDR3 covers 12 residues. The V end lost 6 bases, the J end lost 3 bases, and 8 bases lay between the germline ends. Germline-derived CDR1 and CDR2 are MNHNS and SASEGT. CDR3 residues: CASRGLDYGYTF. The CDR3 coding sequence is TGTGCCAGCAGGGGGCTGGACTATGGCTACACCTTC.

The rearrangement links TRBV30 to TRBJ1-2, with 7 bases lining up with TRBD1. Per the germline V gene, CDR1 is GTSNPN and CDR2 is SVGIG (reference sequence). The CDR3 runs 13 residues. The trim removed 4 bases at V and 4 bases at J, leaving 6 bases unmatched. The chain's CDR3 is CAWMVDRTYGYTF. DNA of the CDR3: TGTGCCTGGATGGTGGACAGGACCTATGGCTACACCTTC.

The CDR3 here is CASSKQGLRETQYF. The DNA of the CDR3 is TGCGCCAGCAGCAAGCAGGGTTTGAGAGAGACCCAGTACTTC. V gene TRBV5-1 combines with J gene TRBJ2-5, with D possibly TRBD1 on 5 matching bases. Germline lookup yields CDR1 SGHRS and CDR2 YFSETQ. The ends were cut back, 4 bases at V and 4 bases at J, with 14 bases in the middle. The CDR3 contains 14 residues.

The chain has TRBV6-1 and TRBJ2-7; 7 positions agree with TRBD1. The CDR3 consists of 13 residues. The J segment lost 7 bases and the V segment lost 3 bases, leaving 6 bases of the junction unmatched. Germline-derived CDR1 and CDR2 are MNHNS and SASEGT. The CDR3 loop reads CASSDRGIGEQYF. Written as DNA, the CDR3 is TGTGCCAGCAGTGACAGGGGGATAGGGGAGCAGTACTTC.

In DNA form, the CDR3 reads TGTGCCAGCAGAACTCCGGGACAGAGAAACTATGGCTACACCTTC. It translates to CASRTPGQRNYGYTF. This rearrangement joins TRBV6-5 to TRBJ1-2; 7 positions match TRBD1. The V segment lost 6 bases and the J segment 2 bases; nucleotides outside the gene matches: 9. The CDR3 is 15 residues long. Germline assignment: CDR1 MNHEY and CDR2 SVGAGI.

V and J are TRBV6-1 and TRBJ2-7; 10 bases match TRBD1. CDR3 length: 15 residues. Germline CDR1 is MNHNS and CDR2 is SASEGT. After removal of 4 bases from V and 4 bases from J, the junction contained 7 bases not matched to a gene. For the CDR3, the DNA is TGTGCCAGCAGTGCGCGGGACAGGGGCAGGTACGAGCAGTACTTC. It specifies CASSARDRGRYEQYF.

The chain links TRBV6-1 to TRBJ2-5, with D uncertain. The tail of the sequence fits TRBJ2-7 better, so the J call may be wrong. This CDR3 is 11 amino acids long. In germline, CDR1 is MNHNS, CDR2 SASEGT. The CDR3 protein is CASKLAYEQYF. CDR3 bases: TGTGCCAGCAAACTCGCCTACGAGCAGTACTTC.

The chain carries TRBV15 and TRBJ1-4, with 8 bases lining up with TRBD1. The junction had 6 bases not matched to a gene; V was cut back by 5 bases and J by 10 bases. The CDR3 loop spans 13 amino acids. Germline-derived CDR1 and CDR2 are LNHNV and YYDKDF (reference sequence). The CDR3 loop reads CATSGQGGGKLFF. CDR3 sequence (DNA): TGTGCCACCAGCGGACAGGGAGGGGGAAAACTGTTTTTT.

The genes are TRBV10-3 and TRBJ1-5; 7 positions agree with TRBD1. The germline V gene has CDR1 ENHRY and CDR2 SYGVKD. J lost 11 bases, V lost 0 bases, and 10 bases had no gene match. CDR3 length equals 15 residues. The CDR3 reads CAISESGQYSGAQHF. The CDR3 region has the DNA TGTGCCATCAGTGAGTCGGGACAGTATTCAGGAGCCCAGCATTTT.